The rows below give T cell receptor beta chains drawn from one sample of a study of vaccination effects on CD4 cells after COVID-19. These receptors have no known antigen. Libraries were prepared by immunoSEQ multiplex PCR; TCRdb keeps only in-frame clonotypes and omits some of them. The sample contains tens of thousands of clones, roughly 73% of which appear only once. Sequencing was performed on CD4+ T cells from PBMCs cultured with HCoV-NL63 spike peptides, taken before COVID-19 vaccination. These receptors originate from a human donor who received a COVID-19 vaccine. Both conserved end residues are part of each CDR3. The D gene is left open where the match is weak. For some rows the clone size is stated as once, few or many, or as a class when expanded; others skip it.

J gene: TRBJ2-7
D gene: -
CDR3 length: 12
clone size: -
V gene: TRBV3-1/TRBV3-2
CDR3 protein: CASSPVGYEQYF
CDR3 DNA: TGTGCCAGCAGCCCCGTGGGTTACGAGCAGTACTTC

J gene: TRBJ2-3
D gene: -
CDR3 length: 17
clone size: -
V gene: TRBV4-3
CDR3 protein: CASSQYLTRGVQDTQYF
CDR3 DNA: TGCGCCAGCAGCCAATACCTGACCCGTGGGGTTCAGGATACGCAGTATTTT

J gene: TRBJ1-5
D gene: -
CDR3 length: 16
clone size: -
V gene: TRBV18
CDR3 protein: CASSPSRQALNQPQHF
CDR3 DNA: TGTGCCAGCTCACCAAGCCGACAGGCCTTGAATCAGCCCCAGCATTTT

J gene: TRBJ1-1
D gene: TRBD1
CDR3 length: 14
clone size: -
V gene: TRBV12-5
CDR3 protein: CASYTGGRNTEAFF
CDR3 DNA: TGTGCTAGCTATACAGGGGGCAGGAACACTGAAGCTTTCTTT

J gene: TRBJ2-1
D gene: -
CDR3 length: 15
clone size: -
V gene: TRBV20-1
CDR3 protein: CSASSPQRVYNEQFF
CDR3 DNA: TGCAGTGCTAGTAGTCCGCAGCGGGTGTACAATGAGCAGTTCTTC

J gene: TRBJ1-6
D gene: TRBD1
CDR3 length: 16
clone size: -
V gene: TRBV30
CDR3 protein: CAWSVQGGTGSSPLHF
CDR3 DNA: TGTGCCTGGAGTGTCCAGGGGGGGACAGGGTCTTCACCCCTCCACTTT

J gene: TRBJ1-1
D gene: TRBD1
CDR3 length: 13
clone size: -
V gene: TRBV19
CDR3 protein: CASSIRDSTEAFF
CDR3 DNA: TGTGCCAGTAGTATAAGGGACAGCACTGAAGCTTTCTTT

J gene: TRBJ1-2
D gene: -
CDR3 length: 12
clone size: -
V gene: TRBV25-1
CDR3 protein: CASSDIRAGYTF
CDR3 DNA: TGTGCCAGCAGTGATATCCGGGCGGGCTACACCTTC

J gene: TRBJ1-1
D gene: -
CDR3 length: 15
clone size: -
V gene: TRBV5-1
CDR3 protein: CASSPQPGPYTEAFF
CDR3 DNA: TGCGCCAGCAGCCCCCAACCGGGACCCTACACTGAAGCTTTCTTT

J gene: TRBJ1-3
D gene: -
CDR3 length: 15
clone size: -
V gene: TRBV7-2
CDR3 protein: CASSPARAVGNTIYF
CDR3 DNA: TGTGCCAGCAGCCCTGCCAGGGCGGTTGGAAACACCATATATTTT

J gene: TRBJ1-1
D gene: -
CDR3 length: 14
clone size: -
V gene: TRBV29-1
CDR3 protein: CSVEDEGVGTEAFF
CDR3 DNA: TGCAGCGTTGAAGATGAGGGAGTCGGCACTGAAGCTTTCTTT

J gene: TRBJ1-2
D gene: TRBD1
CDR3 length: 15
clone size: few
V gene: TRBV2
CDR3 protein: CASRRDRGRNNGYTF
CDR3 DNA: TGTGCCAGCAGGAGGGACAGGGGTAGAAATAATGGCTACACCTTC

J gene: TRBJ2-5
D gene: -
CDR3 length: 14
clone size: -
V gene: TRBV29-1
CDR3 protein: CSVLFNRDQETQYF
CDR3 DNA: TGCAGCGTTCTATTTAACCGGGACCAAGAGACCCAGTACTTC

J gene: TRBJ1-4
D gene: TRBD1
CDR3 length: 14
clone size: -
V gene: TRBV30
CDR3 protein: CAWSAGTGSEKLFF
CDR3 DNA: TGTGCCTGGAGTGCCGGGACAGGGTCTGAAAAACTGTTTTTT

J gene: TRBJ2-7
D gene: -
CDR3 length: 13
clone size: once
V gene: TRBV15
CDR3 protein: CATSRDQGYEQYF
CDR3 DNA: TGTGCCACCAGCAGAGATCAGGGATACGAGCAGTACTTC

J gene: TRBJ1-6
D gene: TRBD1
CDR3 length: 14
clone size: few
V gene: TRBV27
CDR3 protein: CASMKGTANSPLHF
CDR3 DNA: TGTGCCAGCATGAAAGGGACAGCGAATTCACCCCTCCACTTT

J gene: TRBJ2-6
D gene: -
CDR3 length: 17
clone size: -
V gene: TRBV5-4
CDR3 protein: CASSLRQGRTGANVLTF
CDR3 DNA: TGTGCCAGCAGCTTGCGGCAGGGAAGGACCGGGGCCAACGTCCTGACTTTC

J gene: TRBJ2-1
D gene: -
CDR3 length: 15
clone size: -
V gene: TRBV12-5
CDR3 protein: CASGLATLPGNEQFF
CDR3 DNA: TGTGCTAGTGGTTTGGCAACCCTGCCGGGTAATGAGCAGTTCTTC

J gene: TRBJ2-7
D gene: TRBD1
CDR3 length: 17
clone size: once
V gene: TRBV7-6
CDR3 protein: CASSKGPGTGGTYEQYF
CDR3 DNA: TGTGCCAGCAGTAAAGGGCCCGGGACAGGAGGGACCTACGAGCAGTACTTC

J gene: TRBJ1-1
D gene: TRBD1
CDR3 length: 15
clone size: -
V gene: TRBV29-1
CDR3 protein: CSAAQGRGVRTEAFF
CDR3 DNA: TGCAGCGCCGCACAGGGGCGAGGGGTAAGGACTGAAGCTTTCTTT

J gene: TRBJ1-6
D gene: -
CDR3 length: 17
clone size: -
V gene: TRBV30
CDR3 protein: CAWSPSPWMKNLSPLHF
CDR3 DNA: TGTGCCTGGAGTCCCTCCCCCTGGATGAAAAATCTTTCACCCCTCCACTTT

J gene: TRBJ1-2
D gene: TRBD1
CDR3 length: 10
clone size: -
V gene: TRBV20-1
CDR3 protein: CSASGQGRTF
CDR3 DNA: TGCAGTGCTAGCGGACAGGGAAGGACCTTC

J gene: TRBJ2-5
D gene: -
CDR3 length: 14
clone size: -
V gene: TRBV5-1
CDR3 protein: CASGLWGPQETQYF
CDR3 DNA: TGCGCCAGTGGTCTATGGGGGCCCCAAGAGACCCAGTACTTC

J gene: TRBJ2-2
D gene: -
CDR3 length: 15
clone size: -
V gene: TRBV15
CDR3 protein: CATSAQSVLTGELFF
CDR3 DNA: TGTGCCACCAGCGCCCAATCCGTCCTCACCGGGGAGCTGTTTTTT

J gene: TRBJ2-5
D gene: TRBD2
CDR3 length: 16
clone size: -
V gene: TRBV19
CDR3 protein: CARGTGGPESQETQYF
CDR3 DNA: TGTGCCAGAGGTACGGGGGGGCCAGAATCACAAGAGACCCAGTACTTC

J gene: TRBJ1-6
D gene: TRBD1
CDR3 length: 14
clone size: -
V gene: TRBV6-1
CDR3 protein: CASSETGRNSPLHF
CDR3 DNA: TGTGCCAGCAGTGAGACAGGGCGGAATTCACCCCTCCACTTT

J gene: TRBJ2-7
D gene: -
CDR3 length: 13
clone size: -
V gene: TRBV6-5
CDR3 protein: CASSYSRVYEQYF
CDR3 DNA: TGTGCCAGCAGTTACTCACGGGTCTACGAGCAGTACTTC

J gene: TRBJ2-5
D gene: -
CDR3 length: 15
clone size: -
V gene: TRBV3-1/TRBV3-2
CDR3 protein: CASSPRWGAQETQYF
CDR3 DNA: TGTGCCAGCAGCCCCCGTTGGGGGGCCCAAGAGACCCAGTACTTC

J gene: TRBJ2-7
D gene: TRBD1
CDR3 length: 14
clone size: -
V gene: TRBV19
CDR3 protein: CASRGTGGSYEQYF
CDR3 DNA: TGTGCCAGTAGGGGGACAGGCGGCTCCTACGAGCAGTACTTC

J gene: TRBJ1-6
D gene: TRBD1
CDR3 length: 16
clone size: few
V gene: TRBV5-4
CDR3 protein: CASSHWQGTGNSPLHF
CDR3 DNA: TGTGCCAGCAGCCACTGGCAAGGGACAGGGAATTCACCCCTCCACTTT

J gene: TRBJ1-5
D gene: -
CDR3 length: 13
clone size: few
V gene: TRBV7-9
CDR3 protein: CASSLVLGQPQHF
CDR3 DNA: TGTGCCAGCAGCTTGGTGCTGGGGCAGCCCCAGCATTTT

J gene: TRBJ2-3
D gene: -
CDR3 length: 16
clone size: -
V gene: TRBV7-2
CDR3 protein: CASSLGVARGADTQYF
CDR3 DNA: TGTGCCAGCAGCTTAGGTGTGGCCAGGGGAGCAGATACGCAGTATTTT

J gene: TRBJ2-1
D gene: TRBD2
CDR3 length: 15
clone size: -
V gene: TRBV12-5
CDR3 protein: CASGAVAGQYNEQFF
CDR3 DNA: TGTGCTAGTGGCGCCGTAGCGGGGCAATACAATGAGCAGTTCTTC

J gene: TRBJ2-3
D gene: TRBD2
CDR3 length: 16
clone size: once
V gene: TRBV9
CDR3 protein: CASSAPRGGSTDTQYF
CDR3 DNA: TGTGCCAGCAGCGCACCGCGGGGGGGTAGCACAGATACGCAGTATTTT

J gene: TRBJ2-3
D gene: TRBD2
CDR3 length: 13
clone size: -
V gene: TRBV11-2
CDR3 protein: CASRKRGRDTQYF
CDR3 DNA: TGTGCCAGCAGAAAGCGGGGGAGAGATACGCAGTATTTT

J gene: TRBJ2-1
D gene: -
CDR3 length: 15
clone size: -
V gene: TRBV6-5
CDR3 protein: CASSYSPPQGNEQFF
CDR3 DNA: TGTGCCAGCAGTTACTCCCCACCACAGGGTAATGAGCAGTTCTTC

J gene: TRBJ1-2
D gene: TRBD1
CDR3 length: 16
clone size: -
V gene: TRBV25-1
CDR3 protein: CASSETGGASNYGYTF
CDR3 DNA: TGTGCCAGCAGTGAGACAGGGGGGGCCTCTAACTATGGCTACACCTTC

J gene: TRBJ2-1
D gene: TRBD2
CDR3 length: 16
clone size: -
V gene: TRBV5-1
CDR3 protein: CASSLVAGFSYNEQFF
CDR3 DNA: TGCGCCAGCAGCTTGGTAGCGGGATTCTCCTACAATGAGCAGTTCTTC

J gene: TRBJ2-3
D gene: -
CDR3 length: 13
clone size: -
V gene: TRBV7-3
CDR3 protein: CASSSGRSNTQYF
CDR3 DNA: TGTGCCAGCAGCTCGGGGCGATCTAATACGCAGTATTTT

J gene: TRBJ1-6
D gene: -
CDR3 length: 16
clone size: -
V gene: TRBV13
CDR3 protein: CASSSRAFRDNSPLHF
CDR3 DNA: TGTGCCAGCAGCTCCAGGGCATTCAGGGATAATTCACCCCTCCACTTT

J gene: TRBJ1-2
D gene: -
CDR3 length: 13
clone size: -
V gene: TRBV6-6
CDR3 protein: CASSYRASSGYTF
CDR3 DNA: TGTGCCAGCAGTTACAGGGCGTCCAGTGGCTACACCTTC

J gene: TRBJ2-7
D gene: -
CDR3 length: 15
clone size: -
V gene: TRBV19
CDR3 protein: CASSNTPQGTYEQYF
CDR3 DNA: TGTGCCAGTAGTAACACCCCACAGGGCACCTACGAGCAGTACTTC

J gene: TRBJ1-3
D gene: -
CDR3 length: 18
clone size: -
V gene: TRBV24-1
CDR3 protein: CATSDFLPSGYHGNTIYF
CDR3 DNA: TGTGCCACCAGTGATTTCCTGCCGTCTGGATACCATGGAAACACCATATATTTT